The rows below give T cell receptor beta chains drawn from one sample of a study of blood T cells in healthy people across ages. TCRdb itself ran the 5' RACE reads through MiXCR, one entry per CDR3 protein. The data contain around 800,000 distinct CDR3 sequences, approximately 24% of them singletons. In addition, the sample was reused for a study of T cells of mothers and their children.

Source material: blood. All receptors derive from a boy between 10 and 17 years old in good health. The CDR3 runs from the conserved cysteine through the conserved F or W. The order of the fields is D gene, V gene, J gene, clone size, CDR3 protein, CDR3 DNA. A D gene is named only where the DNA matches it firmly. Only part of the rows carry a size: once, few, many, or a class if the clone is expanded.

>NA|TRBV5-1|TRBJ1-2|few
CASSLEPTGDNGYTF
TGCGCCAGCAGCTTGGAGCCCACTGGGGATAATGGCTACACCTTC
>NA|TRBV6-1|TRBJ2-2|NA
CASSGGPLPGTGELFF
TGTGCCAGCAGCGGGGGTCCCCTCCCAGGAACCGGGGAGCTGTTTTTT
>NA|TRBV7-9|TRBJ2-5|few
CASSPHDTQYF
TGTGCCAGCAGCCCCCACGATACCCAGTACTTC
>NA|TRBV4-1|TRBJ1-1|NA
CASSQKEGWLEAFF
TGCGCCAGCAGCCAAAAGGAGGGCTGGTTGGAAGCTTTCTTT
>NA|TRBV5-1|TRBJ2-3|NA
CASSLEVVADTQYF
TGCGCCAGCAGCTTGGAGGTAGTGGCAGATACGCAGTATTTT
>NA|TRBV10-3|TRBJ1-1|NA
CAIRRQGMNTEAFF
TGTGCCATCAGGAGGCAGGGGATGAACACTGAAGCTTTCTTT
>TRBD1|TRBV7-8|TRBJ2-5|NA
CASSQRTGLETQYF
TGTGCCAGCAGCCAAAGGACAGGGCTGGAGACCCAGTACTTC
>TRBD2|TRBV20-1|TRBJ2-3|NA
CSASGTSGGALADTQYF
TGCAGTGCTAGTGGGACTAGCGGGGGGGCACTGGCAGATACGCAGTATTTT
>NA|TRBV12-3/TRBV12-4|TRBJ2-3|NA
CASSSGTSQYF
TGTGCCAGCAGCTCCGGGACTTCCCAGTATTTT
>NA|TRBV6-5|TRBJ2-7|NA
CASSYPGRIYEQYF
TGTGCCAGCAGTTACCCCGGACGGATCTACGAGCAGTACTTC
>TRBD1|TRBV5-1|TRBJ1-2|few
CAGSLEGADIGYTF
TGCGCCGGCAGCTTGGAGGGGGCCGATATTGGCTACACCTTC
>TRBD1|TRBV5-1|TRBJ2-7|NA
CASSLTGTDSYEQYF
TGCGCCAGCAGCTTGACCGGGACAGACTCCTACGAGCAGTACTTC
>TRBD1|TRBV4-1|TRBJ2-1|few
CASSPSGQGTGGYNEQFF
TGCGCCAGCAGCCCCTCCGGACAGGGTACCGGAGGCTACAATGAGCAGTTCTTC
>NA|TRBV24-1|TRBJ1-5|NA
CATSDRGATQHF
TGTGCCACCAGTGACCGGGGCGCTACCCAGCATTTT
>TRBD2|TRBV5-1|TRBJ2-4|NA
CASSSLSGGAGDIQYF
TGCGCCAGCAGCTCCCTTAGCGGGGGGGCCGGGGACATTCAGTACTTC
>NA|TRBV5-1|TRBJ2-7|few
CASNQGGVSYEQYF
TGCGCCAGCAATCAGGGGGGGGTCTCCTACGAGCAGTACTTC
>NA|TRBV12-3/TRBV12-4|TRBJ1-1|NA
CASSTEVTEAFF
TGTGCCAGCAGTACTGAAGTCACTGAAGCTTTCTTT